This T cell receptor (beta chain) was recorded in a study of blood T cell repertoires in COVID-19. The CDR3 runs 11 residues. V was shortened by 5 bases and J by 1 base, with 3 bases between the two germline ends. How the authors handled the data: Counts of nucleated cells, estimated from reference gene primer amplification, were obtained. Assay used: immunoSEQ multiplex PCR; TCRdb lists only in-frame clones, some missing. V, J and clone size were drawn from that table, and D and trimming were deduced from the DNA. The sample contains some 170,000 clones, roughly 90% of which appear only once. Sequencing was done on a sample of PBMCs or T cells enriched from blood (not recorded which). The gene calls are TRBV12-3 or TRBV12-4 and TRBJ2-7; no firm D call. This clonotype originated in a human donor with acute COVID-19. The donor label of this sample is uncertain. The CDR3 loop is CASSHSYEQYF. The CDR3 nucleotides are TGTGCCAGCAGTCATTCCTACGAGCAGTACTTC.